One sample yielded the 11 T cell receptor beta chains listed below, sequenced in a study of blood T cell repertoires in COVID-19. The data were produced by immunoSEQ multiplex PCR, yet TCRdb's version contains in-frame clones alone and is incomplete. The sample gives some 190,000 clones, approximately 86% of which show up once; about 11% is in the top ten. The sample taken for sequencing was peripheral blood. These receptors all stem from a woman over 75 with active or convalescent COVID-19.

The chain uses TRBV10-1 and TRBJ2-3; 9 positions agree with TRBD1. There are 14 residues in the CDR3. The trim removed 3 bases at V and 3 bases at J, leaving 1 base unmatched. Germline V CDR1 and CDR2: WNHNN, SYGVQD (reference sequence). The CDR3 region is CASSEGQGTDTQYF. The DNA of the CDR3 is TGCGCCAGCAGTGAAGGACAGGGGACAGATACGCAGTATTTT.

The CDR3 DNA is TGTGCCAGCACCAAGGCCCAGGGCTATGGCTACACCTTC. Amino acids: CASTKAQGYGYTF. V and J are TRBV28 and TRBJ1-2; weak D call: TRBD1 (5 bases). The CDR3 sequence is 13 residues long. Germline CDR1 and CDR2: MDHEN and SYDVKM. V was trimmed by 7 bases and J by 4 bases, leaving 13 bases between them.

The table lists this clone with a few counts. This chain links TRBV6-2 or TRBV6-3 with TRBJ2-1; 10 bases map to TRBD2. V shed 6 bases, J shed 0 bases, and the junction held 2 bases outside the gene matches. The CDR3 length is 15 residues. CDR1 MNHEY and CDR2 SVGEGT come from the germline V gene. The CDR3 DNA is TGTGCCAGCAGCCCTAGCGGGAGCTCCTACAATGAGCAGTTCTTC. It is translated as CASSPSGSSYNEQFF.

The chain combines TRBV10-1 with TRBJ2-3; TRBD2 matches 13 bases. The CDR3 has 17 amino acids. Unmatched junction bases numbered 5, after V lost 5 bases and J lost 0 bases. Per the germline V gene, CDR1 is WNHNN and CDR2 is SYGVQD (reference sequence). Written as DNA, the CDR3 is TGCGCCAGCAGTCCCGGGACTAGCGGGACCAGCACAGATACGCAGTATTTT. Its translation is CASSPGTSGTSTDTQYF.

V and J are TRBV30 and TRBJ2-7; D may be TRBD2 (6 bases). The CDR3 covers 15 residues. Germline CDR1 reads GTSNPN; CDR2 reads SVGIG (reference sequence). Trimming took 4 bases from V and 1 from J, leaving 17 bases between them. The CDR3 protein is CAWTLNSGASYEQYF. The CDR3 DNA follows: TGTGCCTGGACCCTCAATAGCGGAGCGTCCTACGAGCAGTACTTC.

The chain couples TRBV10-1 to TRBJ2-7, with D perhaps matching TRBD2 (5 bases). The CDR3 runs 13 residues. V shed 10 bases and J shed 4 bases, with 17 bases lying between them. Germline lookup yields CDR1 WNHNN and CDR2 SYGVQD (reference sequence). This chain's CDR3 is CATSPGTLYEQYF. CDR3 sequence (DNA): TGCGCCACCAGCCCGGGAACCTTGTACGAGCAGTACTTC.

The chain carries TRBV27 and TRBJ1-2, with D perhaps matching TRBD1 (5 bases). This CDR3 is 15 amino acids long. In germline, CDR1 is MNHEY, CDR2 SMNVEV (reference sequence). V was cut by 6 bases and J by 4 bases, with 18 bases left in between. The CDR3 sequence: CASSQQAADTYGYTF. As DNA, the CDR3 is TGTGCCAGCAGCCAACAGGCGGCGGACACCTATGGCTACACCTTC.

The chain couples TRBV28 to TRBJ2-7; 8 bases line up with TRBD1. The CDR3 totals 14 residues. Per germline, CDR1 MDHEN and CDR2 SYDVKM. The trim removed 6 bases at V and 5 bases at J, leaving 9 bases unmatched. CDR3 coding DNA: TGTGCCAGCAGCCCCCCAGGGGGCTGGGACGAGCAGTACTTC. Encoded protein: CASSPPGGWDEQYF.

The chain has TRBV6-1 and TRBJ2-2; D not resolved. CDR1 MNHNS and CDR2 SASEGT come from the germline V gene. Trimming stripped 7 bases from V and 1 base from J, with 13 bases between. The CDR3 is made up of 15 amino acids. The CDR3 here is CASTPRDLNTGELFF. The CDR3 DNA sequence: TGTGCCAGCACCCCCAGAGACTTGAACACCGGGGAGCTGTTTTTT.

This sequence joins TRBV11-2 and TRBJ2-7; 8 bases align to TRBD1. The CDR3 spans 16 residues. Germline V gene sequence: CDR1 SGHAT, CDR2 FQNNGV. With V trimmed by 4 bases and J by 1 base, 9 bases remained unmatched. The DNA of the CDR3 is TGTGCCAGCAGCTACACCGGACAGGGAATGTCCTACGAGCAGTACTTC. Translating gives CASSYTGQGMSYEQYF.

The chain combines TRBV18 with TRBJ1-1; D is possibly TRBD1 (5 bases). The CDR3 has 12 amino acids. The germline V gene has CDR1 KGHSH and CDR2 LQKENI. V gave up 3 bases and J gave up 7 bases, with 9 bases separating them. CDR3 in DNA: TGTGCCAGCTCACCTGGGACTAATGAAGCTTTCTTT. Its translation is CASSPGTNEAFF.